A single sample is the source of the 9 T cell receptor beta chains below, sequenced in a study of blood T cells in healthy people across ages. A second PCR of roughly 7 to 11 cycles used a sample-barcoded 5' primer and a J-beta primer mix. TCRdb re-called the 5' RACE reads with MiXCR, one entry per CDR3 protein. The sample contains around 800,000 distinct CDR3 sequences, under 30% of which appear only once. The data were also submitted as part of a second study, on T cells of mothers and their children.

Specimen: blood. These receptors came from a boy between 5 and 17 years old in good health.

CDR3 in DNA: TGTGCCATCAGTGAGTCGCTAAGGGGCACAGATACGCAGTATTTT. This codes for CAISESLRGTDTQYF. The chain joins TRBV10-3 to TRBJ2-3; no clear D. Deletions cut 0 bases from V and 1 base from J, with 8 bases between. CDR3 length: 15 amino acids. CDR1 ENHRY and CDR2 SYGVKD come from the germline V gene.

This clonotype was seen at least ten times. The chain joins TRBV9 to TRBJ1-4; D is possibly TRBD1 (6 bases). CDR3 size: 17 residues. V was trimmed by 5 bases and J by 2 bases, leaving 19 bases between them. The V gene's germline CDR1 is SGDLS and CDR2 YYNGEE. Here the CDR3 DNA reads TGTGCCAGCAGTGTGTCCCCGGGGGGCCGGACTAATGAAAAACTGTTTTTT. It codes for CASSVSPGGRTNEKLFF.

The rearrangement uses TRBV7-6 and TRBJ1-1, with D perhaps TRBD1 (5 bases). Germline assignment: CDR1 SGHVS and CDR2 FNYEAQ. The V gene lost 1 base and the J gene lost 1 base, with 19 bases spanning the gap. This CDR3 is built from 18 residues. CDR3 loop: CASSLVRRGGVRNTEAFF. The CDR3 bases are TGTGCCAGCAGCTTAGTCCGCCGAGGAGGGGTTCGGAACACTGAAGCTTTCTTT.

The chain has TRBV25-1 and TRBJ2-7; 8 bases are a match to TRBD1. There are 16 residues in the CDR3. Unmatched junction bases numbered 6, after V lost 2 bases and J lost 0 bases. From germline, CDR1 is MGHDK and CDR2 SYGVNS. CDR3 loop: CASSEEGTGASYEQYF. DNA of the CDR3: TGTGCCAGCAGTGAAGAGGGGACAGGAGCCTCCTACGAGCAGTACTTC.

This clonotype appeared a few times. The CDR3 loop reads CASSFRGMNTEAFF. DNA for the CDR3: TGTGCCAGCAGTTTCCGGGGAATGAACACTGAAGCTTTCTTT. The V call is TRBV12-3 or TRBV12-4, the J call TRBJ1-1; D is uncertain. This CDR3 comprises 14 residues. V dropped 3 bases and J dropped 0 bases, with 8 bases sitting between them.

The genes are TRBV7-2 and TRBJ2-3, with D possibly being TRBD2 (7 bases). V gave up 5 bases and J gave up 4 bases, with 19 bases separating them. This CDR3 region has 16 residues. The V gene's germline CDR1 is SGHTA and CDR2 FQGNSA. The CDR3 DNA reads TGTGCCAGCAGCACTAGGGGGGGCAGGTACTCAGATACGCAGTATTTT. It translates to CASSTRGGRYSDTQYF.

This clonotype was seen more than once but under ten times. The chain carries TRBV6-5 and TRBJ2-1; possibly TRBD1 for D (6 bases). Germline-derived CDR1 and CDR2 are MNHEY and SVGAGI. Deletions cut 5 bases from V and 7 bases from J, with 9 bases between. CDR3 length: 12 residues. This CDR3 reads CASSRGTNEQFF. The CDR3 DNA sequence: TGTGCCAGCAGTCGAGGGACAAATGAGCAGTTCTTC.

This clonotype was seen many times. This chain connects TRBV25-1 to TRBJ2-5; 7 positions agree with TRBD2. V shed 2 bases, J shed 2 bases, and the junction held 14 bases outside the gene matches. There are 18 residues in the CDR3. Looked up from germline, CDR1 is MGHDK and CDR2 is SYGVNS. The CDR3 DNA reads as TGTGCCAGCAGTGAAGCCTCGACTAGCTGGGTGCCTCAAGAGACCCAGTACTTC. Amino acid sequence: CASSEASTSWVPQETQYF. The full variable domain, its missing parts supplied by reference TRBV25-1 and TRBJ2-5, is EADIYQTPRYLVIGTGKKITLECSQTMGHDKMYWYQQDPGMELHLIHYSYGVNSTEKGDLSSESTVSRIRTEHFPLTLESARPSHTSQYLCASSEASTSWVPQETQYFGPGTRLLVL.

V gene TRBV9 combines with J gene TRBJ2-5; possibly TRBD1 or TRBD2 for D (6 bases each). The DNA end is a closer match to TRBJ2-1, so the J assignment may be wrong. Germline V gene sequence: CDR1 SGDLS, CDR2 YYNGEE. The CDR3 has 15 amino acids. CDR3 loop: CASSVDEGGRNEQFF. CDR3 in DNA: TGTGCCAGCAGCGTAGATGAGGGGGGCCGGAATGAGCAGTTCTTC.